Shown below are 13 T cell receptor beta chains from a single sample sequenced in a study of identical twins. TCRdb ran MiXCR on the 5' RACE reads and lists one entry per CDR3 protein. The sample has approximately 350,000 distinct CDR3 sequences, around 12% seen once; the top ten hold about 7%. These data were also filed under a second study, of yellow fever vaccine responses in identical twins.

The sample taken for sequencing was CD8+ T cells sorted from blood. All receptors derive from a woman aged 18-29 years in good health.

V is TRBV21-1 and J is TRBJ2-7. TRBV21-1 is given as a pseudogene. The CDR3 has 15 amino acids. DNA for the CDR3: TGTGCCAGCAGCAAACGGCCGGTGAGCTCCTACGAGCAGTACGTC. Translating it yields CASSKRPVSSYEQYV.

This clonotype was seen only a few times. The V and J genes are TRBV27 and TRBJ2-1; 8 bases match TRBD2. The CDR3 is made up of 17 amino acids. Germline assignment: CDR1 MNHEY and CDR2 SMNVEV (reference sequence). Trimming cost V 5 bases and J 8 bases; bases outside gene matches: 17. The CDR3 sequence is CASSPRGAGGLGDEQFF. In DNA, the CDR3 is TGTGCCAGCAGTCCCCGGGGGGCGGGAGGTTTGGGGGATGAGCAGTTCTTC.

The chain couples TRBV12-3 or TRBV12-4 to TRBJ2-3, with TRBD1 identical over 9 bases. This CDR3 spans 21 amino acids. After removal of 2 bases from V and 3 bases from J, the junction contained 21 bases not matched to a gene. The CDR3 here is CASSLRDRDREFRGGTDTQYF. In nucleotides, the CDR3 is TGTGCCAGCAGTTTAAGGGACCGGGACAGGGAATTTCGAGGCGGAACAGATACGCAGTATTTT.

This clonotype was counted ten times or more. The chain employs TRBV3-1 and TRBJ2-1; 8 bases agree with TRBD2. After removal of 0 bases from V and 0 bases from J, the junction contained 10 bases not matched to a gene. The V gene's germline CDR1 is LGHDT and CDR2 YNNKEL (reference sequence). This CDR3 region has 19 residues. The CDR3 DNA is TGTGCCAGCAGCCAAGACGGGGGGGAGTTTCGCAGCTCCTACAATGAGCAGTTCTTC. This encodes CASSQDGGEFRSSYNEQFF.

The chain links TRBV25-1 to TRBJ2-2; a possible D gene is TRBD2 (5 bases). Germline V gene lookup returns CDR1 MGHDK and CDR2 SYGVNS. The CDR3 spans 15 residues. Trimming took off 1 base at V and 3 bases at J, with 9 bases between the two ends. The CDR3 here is CASSEWASHTGELFF. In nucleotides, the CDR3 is TGTGCCAGCAGTGAATGGGCTAGCCACACCGGGGAGCTGTTTTTT. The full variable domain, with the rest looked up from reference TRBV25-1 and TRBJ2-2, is EADIYQTPRYLVIGTGKKITLECSQTMGHDKMYWYQQDPGMELHLIHYSYGVNSTEKGDLSSESTVSRIRTEHFPLTLESARPSHTSQYLCASSEWASHTGELFFGEGSRLTVL.

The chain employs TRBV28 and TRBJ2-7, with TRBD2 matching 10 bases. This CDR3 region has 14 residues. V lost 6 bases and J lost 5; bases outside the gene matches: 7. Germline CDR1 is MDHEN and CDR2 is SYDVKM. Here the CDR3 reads CASRDIAGGDEQYF. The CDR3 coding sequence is TGTGCCAGCAGGGATATAGCGGGAGGAGACGAGCAGTACTTC. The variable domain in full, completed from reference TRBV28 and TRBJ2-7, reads DVKVTQSSRYLVKRTGEKVFLECVQDMDHENMFWYRQDPGLGLRLIYFSYDVKMKEKGDIPEGYSVSREKKERFSLILESASTNQTSMYLCASRDIAGGDEQYFGPGTRLTVT.

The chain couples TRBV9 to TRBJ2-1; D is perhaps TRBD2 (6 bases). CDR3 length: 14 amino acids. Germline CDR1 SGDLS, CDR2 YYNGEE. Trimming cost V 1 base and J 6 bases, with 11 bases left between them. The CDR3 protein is CASSVFDGSNEQFF. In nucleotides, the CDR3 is TGTGCCAGCAGCGTATTCGACGGGAGCAATGAGCAGTTCTTC.

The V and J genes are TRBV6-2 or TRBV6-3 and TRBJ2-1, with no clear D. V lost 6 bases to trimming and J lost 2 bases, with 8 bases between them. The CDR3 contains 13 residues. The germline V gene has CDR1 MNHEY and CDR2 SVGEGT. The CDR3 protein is CASRILAYNEQFF. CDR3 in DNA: TGTGCCAGCAGGATCCTAGCCTACAATGAGCAGTTCTTC.

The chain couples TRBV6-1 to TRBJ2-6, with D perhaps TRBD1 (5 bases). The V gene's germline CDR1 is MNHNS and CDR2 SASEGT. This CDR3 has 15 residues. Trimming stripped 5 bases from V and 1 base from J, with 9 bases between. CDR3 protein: CASSPRVSGANVLTF. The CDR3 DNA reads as TGTGCCAGCAGTCCCAGGGTTTCTGGGGCCAACGTCCTGACTTTC.

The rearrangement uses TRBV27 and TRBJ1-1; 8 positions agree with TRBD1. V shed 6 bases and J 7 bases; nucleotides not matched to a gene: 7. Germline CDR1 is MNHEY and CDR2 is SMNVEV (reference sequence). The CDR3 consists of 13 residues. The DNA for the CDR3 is TGTGCCAGCAGGGGACAGGAGTTTAGTGAAGCTTTCTTT. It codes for CASRGQEFSEAFF.

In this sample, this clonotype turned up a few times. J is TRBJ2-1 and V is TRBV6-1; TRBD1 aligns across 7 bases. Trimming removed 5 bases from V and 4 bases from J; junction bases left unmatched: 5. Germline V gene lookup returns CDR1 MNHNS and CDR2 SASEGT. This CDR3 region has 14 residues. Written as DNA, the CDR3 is TGTGCCAGCAGTCCCGACAGGGAGTACAATGAGCAGTTCTTC. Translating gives CASSPDREYNEQFF.

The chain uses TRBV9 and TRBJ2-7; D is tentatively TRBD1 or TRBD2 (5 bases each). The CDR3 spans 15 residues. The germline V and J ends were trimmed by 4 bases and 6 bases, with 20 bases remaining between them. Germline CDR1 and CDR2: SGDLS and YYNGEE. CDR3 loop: CASSRKTGTRGEQYF. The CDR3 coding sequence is TGTGCCAGCAGCCGAAAAACCGGGACCCGAGGCGAGCAGTACTTC.

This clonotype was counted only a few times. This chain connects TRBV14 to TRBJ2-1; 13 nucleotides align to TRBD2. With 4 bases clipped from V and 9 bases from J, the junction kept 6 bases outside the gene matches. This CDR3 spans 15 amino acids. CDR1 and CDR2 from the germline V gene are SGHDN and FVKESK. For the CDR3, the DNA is TGTGCCAGCAGCCCACTAGCGGGAGGGCGCGCTGAGCAGTTCTTC. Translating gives CASSPLAGGRAEQFF.